This TCR beta chain was captured in a study of shared clonotypes between healthy human individuals. Study-wide results and caveats: A handful of donors shared approximately 5% of their naive CD4 clonotypes.

Of note for this clone: Its antigen is not identified.

Only in-frame clones appear in the TCRdb table, and some are missing; sequencing was by immunoSEQ multiplex PCR. This sample has about 1 million clones, with around four fifths found just once. This clonotype originated in a man aged 18 to 29 in good health. Sequencing input: memory CD4+ T cells sorted from blood. Subset here: CD45RA-negative fraction.

CDR3 bases: TGTGCCAGCAGACAGACTAGCAGAGAGACCCAGTACTTC. Protein sequence: CASRQTSRETQYF. The chain uses TRBV6-5 and TRBJ2-5, with 7 positions matching TRBD2. This CDR3 spans 13 amino acids. Germline V gives CDR1 MNHEY, CDR2 SVGAGI. The J segment lost 4 bases and the V segment lost 6 bases, leaving 5 bases of the junction unmatched.